What follows are 21 T cell receptor beta chains derived from one specimen sequenced in a study of a mutant IDH1 vaccine in newly diagnosed glioma. This table comes from immunoSEQ multiplex PCR, and its TCRdb copy is limited to in-frame clones, with some not included. The data hold 30,000 to 40,000 clones, with around 83% observed a single time. These receptors are not linked to any known antigen. Time point in this sample: week 35, safety follow-up. Every vaccine dose comprised 300 ug of mutant IDH1 20-mer peptide plus topical imiquimod. Sequencing used PBMCs, obtained from a glioma patient whose treatment included an IDH1 peptide vaccine. These receptors were taken from a woman aged 18-35 years with glioma.

The chain couples TRBV28 to TRBJ2-3; the D gene could be TRBD1 or TRBD2 (6 bases each). V lost 5 bases to trimming and J lost 4 bases, with 13 bases between them. The CDR3 runs 14 residues. Germline V gene lookup returns CDR1 MDHEN and CDR2 SYDVKM. The CDR3 nucleotides read TGTGCCAGCAGTAGGAGGGCAGGGGCAGATACGCAGTATTTT. Translating it yields CASSRRAGADTQYF. Looking up the rest from reference TRBV28 and TRBJ2-3 gives the full variable domain: DVKVTQSSRYLVKRTGEKVFLECVQDMDHENMFWYRQDPGLGLRLIYFSYDVKMKEKGDIPEGYSVSREKKERFSLILESASTNQTSMYLCASSRRAGADTQYFGPGTRLTVL.

This clone has a single count. V usage is TRBV11-2 and J usage is TRBJ2-6, with 7 bases identical to TRBD1. Germline loops: CDR1 SGHAT, CDR2 FQNNGV. The junction had 8 bases not matched to a gene; V was cut back by 6 bases and J by 0 bases. There are 17 residues in the CDR3. CDR3 in amino acids: CASRRTGLISGANVLTF. DNA for the CDR3: TGTGCCAGCAGGAGGACAGGTTTGATCTCTGGGGCCAACGTCCTGACTTTC.

In DNA form, the CDR3 reads TGTGCCAGCAGTTCCAGGGAAGTTTACTATGGCTACACCTTC. Translation: CASSSREVYYGYTF. This chain joins TRBV28 and TRBJ1-2; D is perhaps TRBD1 (5 bases). Germline V CDR1 and CDR2: MDHEN, SYDVKM. Trimming pared 4 bases from V and 3 bases from J, leaving 12 bases between. The CDR3 is made up of 14 amino acids.

The V call is TRBV5-1, the J call TRBJ1-6; D unclear. CDR1 is SGHRS and CDR2 is YFSETQ in the germline V gene. There are 14 residues in the CDR3. V shed 0 bases and J shed 7 bases, with 8 bases lying between them. The CDR3 DNA follows: TGCGCCAGCAGCTTGGAAGCCGGAAATTCACCCCTCCACTTT. Its translation: CASSLEAGNSPLHF.

The J gene is TRBJ2-1, the V gene TRBV27, with 8 bases that match TRBD2. CDR1 is MNHEY and CDR2 is SMNVEV in the germline V gene (reference sequence). The CDR3 length is 16 residues. The V and J ends lost 3 bases and 0 bases, in that order; junction bases with no gene match: 4. Written as DNA, the CDR3 is TGTGCCAGCAGTTTTCTAGCGGGCATCTCCTACAATGAGCAGTTCTTC. Protein: CASSFLAGISYNEQFF.

The rearrangement links TRBV28 to TRBJ2-1; 11 positions agree with TRBD2. Germline CDR1 MDHEN, CDR2 SYDVKM. V shed 5 bases, J shed 5 bases, and the junction held 5 bases outside the gene matches. The length of the CDR3 is 15 residues. The CDR3 sequence is CASSHSGRADNEQFF. The CDR3 nucleotides read TGTGCCAGCAGTCATAGCGGGAGGGCTGACAATGAGCAGTTCTTC.

The gene calls are TRBV7-2 and TRBJ1-5, with a tentative D call TRBD1 (6 bases). Germline V CDR1 and CDR2: SGHTA, FQGNSA. The CDR3 runs to 15 residues. V dropped 3 bases and J dropped 1 base, with 10 bases sitting between them. The CDR3 protein is CASSFTTGSNQPQHF. CDR3 in DNA: TGTGCCAGCAGCTTCACCACAGGGAGCAATCAGCCCCAGCATTTT.

This sequence joins TRBV25-1 and TRBJ2-7, with D unclear. Trimming shortened V by 5 bases and J by 4 bases, and 9 bases separated the two germline ends. The CDR3 runs 12 residues. CDR1 and CDR2 from the germline V gene are MGHDK and SYGVNS. CDR3 DNA: TGTGCCAGCAGTATGGATAAGTACGAGCAGTACTTC. As protein: CASSMDKYEQYF.

The chain has TRBV6-4 and TRBJ2-7, with TRBD1 matching over 8 bases. V gave up 4 bases and J gave up 5 bases; unmatched junction bases: 4. The CDR3 loop spans 13 amino acids. Germline-derived CDR1 and CDR2 are MRHNA and SNTAGT. The CDR3 is CASSGPGQDEQYF. CDR3 in DNA: TGTGCCAGCAGTGGTCCGGGACAGGACGAGCAGTACTTC.

This chain uses TRBV4-2 with TRBJ2-5; D perhaps matches TRBD1 (5 bases). The DNA end is a closer match to TRBJ2-7, so the J assignment may be wrong. This CDR3 has 20 amino acids. Germline CDR1 reads LGHNA; CDR2 reads YNFKEQ. The chain's CDR3 is CASSQDIVLSGRASSYEQYF. The CDR3 DNA sequence: TGTGCCAGCAGCCAAGATATAGTTTTATCGGGCAGGGCGAGCTCCTACGAGCAGTACTTC.

V is TRBV15 and J is TRBJ2-3; D not certain. The CDR3 runs to 13 residues. Trimming pared 1 base from V and 4 bases from J, leaving 6 bases between. Germline CDR1 reads LNHNV; CDR2 reads YYDKDF (reference sequence). CDR3 amino acids: CATSRAFSDTQYF. The CDR3, as DNA: TGTGCCACCAGCAGAGCTTTTTCAGATACGCAGTATTTT.

CDR3 amino acids: CATTTGGGTGELFF. Here the CDR3 DNA reads TGTGCCACTACCACAGGGGGCGGGACCGGGGAGCTGTTTTTT. The J gene is TRBJ2-2, the V gene TRBV10-3; 9 nucleotides align to TRBD1. This CDR3 is 14 amino acids long. Germline V CDR1 and CDR2: ENHRY, SYGVKD. The V segment lost 10 bases and the J segment 5 bases; nucleotides outside the gene matches: 8.

The chain links TRBV4-2 to TRBJ2-1; D is possibly TRBD1 or TRBD2 (5 bases each). The CDR3 contains 17 residues. The V gene's germline CDR1 is LGHNA and CDR2 YNFKEQ. Trimming left V 0 bases short and J 0 bases short, with 12 bases between. The CDR3 bases are TGTGCCAGCAGCCAAGACGAGGGGCCAAGCTCCTACAATGAGCAGTTCTTC. Translation: CASSQDEGPSSYNEQFF.

The chain carries TRBV28 and TRBJ2-7, with 7 bases fitting TRBD2. CDR3 length equals 16 residues. CDR1 and CDR2 from the germline V gene are MDHEN and SYDVKM. V was pared by 6 bases and J by 2 bases, with 13 bases of the junction left unmatched. CDR3 sequence (DNA): TGTGCCAGCAGACCCGCCTTTTCGGGGGGACCCTACGAGCAGTACTTC. Translated, it gives CASRPAFSGGPYEQYF. Combining the CDR3 with reference TRBV28 and TRBJ2-7 gives the whole variable domain DVKVTQSSRYLVKRTGEKVFLECVQDMDHENMFWYRQDPGLGLRLIYFSYDVKMKEKGDIPEGYSVSREKKERFSLILESASTNQTSMYLCASRPAFSGGPYEQYFGPGTRLTVT.

The V call is TRBV7-2, the J call TRBJ2-3, with D perhaps TRBD2 (5 bases). Per the germline V gene, CDR1 is SGHTA and CDR2 is FQGNSA. V was clipped by 4 bases and J by 10 bases, with 15 bases between them. The CDR3 is 13 amino acids. The CDR3 nucleotides read TGTGCCAGCAGCTCGGGTGGGAGTATAGCGCAGTATTTT. It codes for CASSSGGSIAQYF.

The V gene is TRBV19, the J gene TRBJ2-1; 7 nucleotides align to TRBD2. CDR1 and CDR2 (germline): LNHDA, SQIVND (reference sequence). V was pared by 3 bases and J by 4 bases, with 6 bases of the junction left unmatched. The CDR3 totals 15 residues. The CDR3 bases are TGTGCCAGTAGTATGGGTAGCGGGTTGTACAATGAGCAGTTCTTC. This encodes CASSMGSGLYNEQFF.

This clone has just a few counts. V gene TRBV18 combines with J gene TRBJ1-1, with TRBD1 matching over 7 bases. Trimming took 5 bases from V and 3 from J; bases not matched to a gene: 6. Germline V gene sequence: CDR1 KGHSH, CDR2 LQKENI. The CDR3 is made up of 14 amino acids. This chain's CDR3 is CASSGFTGDTEAFF. For the CDR3, the DNA is TGTGCCAGCTCAGGATTTACAGGGGACACTGAAGCTTTCTTT.

The chain couples TRBV25-1 to TRBJ2-1; possible D gene TRBD1, 6 bases. Deletions cut 3 bases from V and 2 bases from J, with 11 bases between. There are 15 residues in the CDR3. In germline, CDR1 is MGHDK, CDR2 SYGVNS. CDR3 DNA sequence: TGTGCCAGCAGTGACCTACAGGGTCCCTACAATGAGCAGTTCTTC. It translates to CASSDLQGPYNEQFF.

This clone was seen a single time. V usage is TRBV6-1 and J usage is TRBJ1-4, with a tentative D call TRBD1 (6 bases). The CDR3 spans 15 residues. CDR1 MNHNS and CDR2 SASEGT come from the germline V gene. The V gene lost 6 bases and the J gene lost 7 bases, with 18 bases spanning the gap. CDR3 sequence reads: CASRGRTERSEKLFF. The CDR3 nucleotides read TGTGCCAGCAGGGGGAGGACAGAACGAAGTGAAAAACTGTTTTTT.

This clone was observed a few times. The J gene is TRBJ1-2, the V gene TRBV19; D unresolved. The CDR3 spans 11 residues. The germline V and J ends were trimmed by 3 bases and 8 bases, with 7 bases remaining between them. Germline values: CDR1 LNHDA, CDR2 SQIVND (reference sequence). The CDR3 coding sequence is TGTGCCAGTAGTATGAGAGGCGGCTACACCTTC. Residues: CASSMRGGYTF.

CDR3 sequence reads: CASGRTGWDYEQYF. For the CDR3, the DNA is TGTGCCAGCGGCCGCACGGGATGGGACTACGAGCAGTACTTC. The chain has TRBV2 and TRBJ2-7; the D gene is possibly TRBD2 (5 bases). Trimming left V 8 bases short and J 3 bases short, with 17 bases between. Germline values: CDR1 SNHLY, CDR2 FYNNEI. The CDR3 extends over 14 amino acids.